These 5 T cell receptor beta chains originate from one sample sequenced in a study of blood T cell repertoires in COVID-19. Only in-frame clones appear in the TCRdb table, and some are missing; sequencing was by immunoSEQ multiplex PCR. The repertoire holds over 70,000 clones, with over 80% as singletons. The sample taken for sequencing was peripheral blood. These receptors came from an elderly man with acute or convalescent COVID-19.

The chain links TRBV20-1 to TRBJ1-1; D unresolved. This CDR3 is built from 11 residues. The germline V and J ends were trimmed by 5 bases and 6 bases, with 10 bases remaining between them. Germline CDR1 is DFQATT and CDR2 is SNEGSKA (reference sequence). The CDR3 spells CSAPGYAEAFF. For the CDR3, the DNA is TGCAGTGCTCCAGGCTACGCTGAAGCTTTCTTT.

V is TRBV15 and J is TRBJ1-2; D call uncertain. The CDR3 totals 13 residues. Trimming took 3 bases from V and 4 from J, leaving 9 bases between them. Per the germline V gene, CDR1 is LNHNV and CDR2 is YYDKDF (reference sequence). The DNA of the CDR3 is TGTGCCACCAGCAGGGCCCCTTCCTATGGCTACACCTTC. Its protein is CATSRAPSYGYTF.

The V gene is TRBV20-1, the J gene TRBJ1-1, with D possibly TRBD1 on 5 matching bases. The germline CDR1 and CDR2 sequences are DFQATT and SNEGSKA (reference sequence). V was clipped by 4 bases and J by 7 bases, with 7 bases between them. This CDR3 has 10 residues. CDR3 residues: CSAKGNEAFF. The CDR3 DNA reads as TGCAGTGCTAAGGGGAATGAAGCTTTCTTT.

The chain employs TRBV11-3 and TRBJ2-3; no reliable D call. Germline CDR1 and CDR2: SGHNT and YENEEA. Between the trimmed V and J ends, which lost 5 bases and 0 bases, there was a span of 3 bases. The CDR3 is made up of 12 amino acids. The CDR3 loop is CASSLSTDTQYF. CDR3 DNA sequence: TGTGCCAGCAGCCTTAGCACAGATACGCAGTATTTT.

This CDR3 reads CASSIGQGIAGELFF. In DNA form, the CDR3 reads TGTGCCAGTAGTATTGGACAGGGTATAGCCGGGGAGCTGTTTTTT. The chain is built from TRBV19 and TRBJ2-2, with 8 bases aligning to TRBD1. The germline V gene encodes CDR1 LNHDA and CDR2 SQIVND (reference sequence). V lost 3 bases and J lost 6; bases outside the gene matches: 6. CDR3 size: 15 residues.